This T cell receptor (beta chain) was recovered during a study of T cells expressing NK-cell markers. Study-wide context: Sorted T-cell subsets CD3+CD56+NKG2C+, CD3+CD56+NKG2C- and CD3+CD56-NKG2C+ were TCR beta-sequenced. Study-wide points: HCMV specificity of the expanded NKG2C+ T cell clones stayed unclear.

Concerning this clonotype itself: Its cognate antigen is unknown.

Looked up from germline, CDR1 is MGHRA and CDR2 is YSYEKL. The CDR3 consists of 15 residues. Following a re-call of the 5' RACE reads, TCRdb has one entry per CDR3 protein and lacks DNA. Recorded for this sample: about 170,000 distinct CDR3 sequences. The sequence came from a man aged 18 to 69 in good health. The sample was blood T cells: a sorted CD56 or NKG2C T cell subset, CD4+ or CD8+ T cells, or bulk PBMC T cells (not recorded which). This sequence joins TRBV4-1 and TRBJ2-1. The CDR3 sequence is CASSQDGLPWNEQFF.